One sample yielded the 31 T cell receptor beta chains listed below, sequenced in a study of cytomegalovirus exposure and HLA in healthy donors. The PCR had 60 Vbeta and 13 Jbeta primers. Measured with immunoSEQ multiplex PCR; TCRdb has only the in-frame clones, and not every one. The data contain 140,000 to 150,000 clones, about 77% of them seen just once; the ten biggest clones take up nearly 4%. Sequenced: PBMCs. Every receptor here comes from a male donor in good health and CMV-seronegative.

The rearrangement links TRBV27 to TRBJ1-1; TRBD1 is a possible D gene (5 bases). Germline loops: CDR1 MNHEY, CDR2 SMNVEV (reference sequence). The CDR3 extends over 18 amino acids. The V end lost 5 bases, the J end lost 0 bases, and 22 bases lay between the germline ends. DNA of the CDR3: TGTGCCAGCAGTCCAACGGGAGGGGCGGGGATAATGAACACTGAAGCTTTCTTT. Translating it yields CASSPTGGAGIMNTEAFF.

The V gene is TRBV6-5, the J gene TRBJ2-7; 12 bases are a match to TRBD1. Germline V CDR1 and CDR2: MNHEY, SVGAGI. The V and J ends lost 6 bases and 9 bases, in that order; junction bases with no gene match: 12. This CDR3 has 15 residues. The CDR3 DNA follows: TGTGCCAGCAGACTACCGGGACAGGGGGCGCAGGTGCAGTACTTC. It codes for CASRLPGQGAQVQYF.

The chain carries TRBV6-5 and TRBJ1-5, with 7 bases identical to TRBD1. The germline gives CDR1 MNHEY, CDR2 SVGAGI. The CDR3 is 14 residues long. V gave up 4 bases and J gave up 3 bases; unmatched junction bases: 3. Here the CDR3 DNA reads TGTGCCAGCAGTTTCGACAGGGCCAATCAGCCCCAGCATTTT. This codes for CASSFDRANQPQHF.

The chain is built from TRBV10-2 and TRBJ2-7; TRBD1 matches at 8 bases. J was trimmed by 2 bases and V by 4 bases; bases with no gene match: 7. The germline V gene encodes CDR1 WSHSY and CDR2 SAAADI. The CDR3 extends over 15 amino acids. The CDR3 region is CASSGIGTGPYEQYF. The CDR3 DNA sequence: TGCGCCAGCAGTGGCATAGGGACAGGACCCTACGAGCAGTACTTC.

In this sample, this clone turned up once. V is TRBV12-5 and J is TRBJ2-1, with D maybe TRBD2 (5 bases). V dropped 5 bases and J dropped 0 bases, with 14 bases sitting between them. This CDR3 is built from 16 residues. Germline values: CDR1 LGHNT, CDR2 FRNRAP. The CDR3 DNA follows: TGTGCTAGTGGTCCACCAGCGACTAACTCCTACAATGAGCAGTTCTTC. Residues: CASGPPATNSYNEQFF.

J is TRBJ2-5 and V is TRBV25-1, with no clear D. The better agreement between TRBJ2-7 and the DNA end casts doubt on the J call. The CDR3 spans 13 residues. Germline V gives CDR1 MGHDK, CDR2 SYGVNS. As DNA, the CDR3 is TGTGCCAGCAGTGGGGCAGATGGCCACGAGCAGTACTTC. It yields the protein CASSGADGHEQYF.

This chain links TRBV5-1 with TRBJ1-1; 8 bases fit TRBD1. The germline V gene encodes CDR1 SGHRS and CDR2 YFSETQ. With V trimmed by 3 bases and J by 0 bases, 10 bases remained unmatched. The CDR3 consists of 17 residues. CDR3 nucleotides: TGCGCCAGCAGCTCCGGGACAGGAGCTTTCATGAACACTGAAGCTTTCTTT. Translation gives CASSSGTGAFMNTEAFF.

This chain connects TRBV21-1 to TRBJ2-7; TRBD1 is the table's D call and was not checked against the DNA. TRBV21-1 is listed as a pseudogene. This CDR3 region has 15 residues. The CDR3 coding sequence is TGTGCCAGCAGCAGCCGGGACAGGGCAGGAAACGAGCAGTACTTC. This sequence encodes CASSSRDRAGNEQYF.

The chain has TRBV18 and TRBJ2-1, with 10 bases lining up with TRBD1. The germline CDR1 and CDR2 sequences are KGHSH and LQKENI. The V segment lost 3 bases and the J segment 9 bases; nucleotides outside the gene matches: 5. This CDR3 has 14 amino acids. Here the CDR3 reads CASSPGTGVGEQFF. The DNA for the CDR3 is TGTGCCAGCTCACCGGGGACAGGGGTTGGTGAGCAGTTCTTC.

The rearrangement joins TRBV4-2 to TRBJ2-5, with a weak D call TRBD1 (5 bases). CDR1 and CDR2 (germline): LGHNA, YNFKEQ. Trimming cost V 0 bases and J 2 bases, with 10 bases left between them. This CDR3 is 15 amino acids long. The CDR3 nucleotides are TGTGCCAGCAGCCAAGATACAGGCGAACAAGAGACCCAGTACTTC. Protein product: CASSQDTGEQETQYF.

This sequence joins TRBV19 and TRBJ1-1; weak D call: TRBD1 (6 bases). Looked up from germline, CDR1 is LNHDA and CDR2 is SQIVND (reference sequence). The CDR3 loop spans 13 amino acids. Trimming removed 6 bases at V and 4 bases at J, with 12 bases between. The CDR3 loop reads CASSRGASTEAFF. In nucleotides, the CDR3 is TGTGCCAGTAGCCGGGGGGCGAGCACTGAAGCTTTCTTT.

CDR3 region: CASSGLAGGPNEQFF. The CDR3 DNA sequence: TGTGCCAGCAGTGGGCTAGCGGGAGGGCCGAATGAGCAGTTCTTC. The rearrangement uses TRBV6-1 and TRBJ2-1, with 12 bases aligning to TRBD2. Germline loops: CDR1 MNHNS, CDR2 SASEGT. J lost 7 bases, V lost 4 bases, and 5 bases had no gene match. This CDR3 spans 15 amino acids.

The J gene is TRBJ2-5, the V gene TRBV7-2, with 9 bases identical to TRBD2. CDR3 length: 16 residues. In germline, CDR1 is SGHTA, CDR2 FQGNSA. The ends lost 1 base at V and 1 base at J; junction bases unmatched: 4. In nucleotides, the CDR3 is TGTGCCAGCAGCTTAGTGGCTAGCGGGGTCCAAGAGACCCAGTACTTC. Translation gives CASSLVASGVQETQYF.

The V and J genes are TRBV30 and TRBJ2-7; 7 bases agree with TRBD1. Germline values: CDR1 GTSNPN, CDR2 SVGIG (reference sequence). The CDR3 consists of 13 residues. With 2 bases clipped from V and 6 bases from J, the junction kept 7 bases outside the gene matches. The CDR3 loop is CAWSRDRPGEQYF. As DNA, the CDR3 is TGTGCCTGGAGTCGGGACAGACCAGGCGAGCAGTACTTC.

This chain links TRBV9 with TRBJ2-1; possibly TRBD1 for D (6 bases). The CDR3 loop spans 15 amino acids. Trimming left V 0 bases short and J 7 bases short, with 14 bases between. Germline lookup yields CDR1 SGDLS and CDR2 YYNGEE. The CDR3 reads CASSVAVSGVNEQFF. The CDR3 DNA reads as TGTGCCAGCAGCGTAGCTGTCTCAGGGGTGAATGAGCAGTTCTTC.

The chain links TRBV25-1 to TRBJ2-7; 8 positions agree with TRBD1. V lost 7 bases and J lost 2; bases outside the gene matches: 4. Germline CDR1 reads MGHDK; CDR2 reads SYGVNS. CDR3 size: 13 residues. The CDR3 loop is CASTGQEAYEQYF. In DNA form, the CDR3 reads TGTGCCAGCACGGGACAGGAGGCCTACGAGCAGTACTTC.

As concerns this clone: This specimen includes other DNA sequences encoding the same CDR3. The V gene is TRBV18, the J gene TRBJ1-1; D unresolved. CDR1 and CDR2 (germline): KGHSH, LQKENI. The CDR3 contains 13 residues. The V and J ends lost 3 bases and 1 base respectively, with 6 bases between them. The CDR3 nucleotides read TGTGCCAGCTCACCGTCACAGAACACTGAAGCTTTCTTT. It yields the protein CASSPSQNTEAFF.

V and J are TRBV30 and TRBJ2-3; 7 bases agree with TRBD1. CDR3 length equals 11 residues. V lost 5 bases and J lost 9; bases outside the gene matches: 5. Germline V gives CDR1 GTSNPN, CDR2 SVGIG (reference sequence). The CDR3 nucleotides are TGTGCCTGGGACCTACAGGGGACGCAGTATTTT. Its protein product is CAWDLQGTQYF. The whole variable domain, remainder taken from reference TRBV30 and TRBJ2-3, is SQTIHQWPATLVQPVGSPLSLECTVEGTSNPNLYWYRQAAGRGLQLLFYSVGIGQISSEVPQNLSASRPQDRQFILSSKKLLLSDSGFYLCAWDLQGTQYFGPGTRLTVL.

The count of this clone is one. The CDR3 DNA reads as TGTGCCAGCAAGGGGGCCCGGGGGCGAGTCACTGAAGCTTTCTTT. This sequence encodes CASKGARGRVTEAFF. The chain carries TRBV27 and TRBJ1-1; TRBD1 matches at 7 bases. The V gene end was trimmed by 7 bases and the J gene end by 4 bases; junction bases not matched to a gene: 12. This CDR3 has 15 amino acids. Germline CDR1 reads MNHEY; CDR2 reads SMNVEV (reference sequence).

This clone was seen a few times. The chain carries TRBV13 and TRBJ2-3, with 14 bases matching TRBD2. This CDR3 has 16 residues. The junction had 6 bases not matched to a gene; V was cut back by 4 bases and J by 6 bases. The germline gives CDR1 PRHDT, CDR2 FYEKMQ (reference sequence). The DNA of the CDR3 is TGTGCCAGCAGCTGGACTAGCGGGGGGATCATGGATACGCAGTATTTT. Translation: CASSWTSGGIMDTQYF.

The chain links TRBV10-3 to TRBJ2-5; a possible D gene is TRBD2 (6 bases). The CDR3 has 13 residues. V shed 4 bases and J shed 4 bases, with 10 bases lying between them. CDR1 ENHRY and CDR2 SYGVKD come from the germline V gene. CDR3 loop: CAISGGGVETQYF. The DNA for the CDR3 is TGTGCCATCAGTGGGGGCGGGGTAGAGACCCAGTACTTC.

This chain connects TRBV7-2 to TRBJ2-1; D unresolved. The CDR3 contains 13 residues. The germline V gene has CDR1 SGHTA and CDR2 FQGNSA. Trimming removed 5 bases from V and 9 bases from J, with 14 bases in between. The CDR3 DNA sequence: TGTGCCAGCAGCCTCTCCCTAGTGGGTGAGCAGTTCTTC. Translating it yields CASSLSLVGEQFF.

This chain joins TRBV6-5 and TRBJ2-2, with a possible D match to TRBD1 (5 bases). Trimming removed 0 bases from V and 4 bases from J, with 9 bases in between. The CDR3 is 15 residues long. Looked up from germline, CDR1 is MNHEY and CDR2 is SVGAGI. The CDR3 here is CASSYSGAGTGELFF. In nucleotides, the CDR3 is TGTGCCAGCAGTTACTCAGGGGCCGGCACCGGGGAGCTGTTTTTT.

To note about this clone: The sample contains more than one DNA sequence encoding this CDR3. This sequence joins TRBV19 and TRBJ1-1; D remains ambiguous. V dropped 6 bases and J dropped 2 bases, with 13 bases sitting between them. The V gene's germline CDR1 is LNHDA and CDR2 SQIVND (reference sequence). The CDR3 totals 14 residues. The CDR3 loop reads CASRGAAQNTEAFF. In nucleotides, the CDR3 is TGTGCCAGTAGGGGTGCGGCCCAAAACACTGAAGCTTTCTTT.

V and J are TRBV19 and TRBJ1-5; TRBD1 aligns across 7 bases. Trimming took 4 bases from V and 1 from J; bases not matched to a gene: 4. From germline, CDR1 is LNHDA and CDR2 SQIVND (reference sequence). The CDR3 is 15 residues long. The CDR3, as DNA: TGTGCCAGTAGTACCCAGACAGGGAGCAATCAGCCCCAGCATTTT. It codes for CASSTQTGSNQPQHF.

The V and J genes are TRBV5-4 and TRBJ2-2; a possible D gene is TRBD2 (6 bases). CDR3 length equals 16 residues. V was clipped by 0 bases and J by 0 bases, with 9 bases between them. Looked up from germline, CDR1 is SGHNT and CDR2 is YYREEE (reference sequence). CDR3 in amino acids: CASSLGLGANTGELFF. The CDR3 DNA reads TGTGCCAGCAGCTTGGGACTAGGAGCGAACACCGGGGAGCTGTTTTTT.

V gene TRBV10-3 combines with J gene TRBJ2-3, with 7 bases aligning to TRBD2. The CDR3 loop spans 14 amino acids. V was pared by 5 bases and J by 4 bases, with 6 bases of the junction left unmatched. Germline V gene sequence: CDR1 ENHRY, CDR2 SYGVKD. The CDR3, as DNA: TGTGCCATCAGTCCTGCGGGAGATGCAGATACGCAGTATTTT. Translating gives CAISPAGDADTQYF.

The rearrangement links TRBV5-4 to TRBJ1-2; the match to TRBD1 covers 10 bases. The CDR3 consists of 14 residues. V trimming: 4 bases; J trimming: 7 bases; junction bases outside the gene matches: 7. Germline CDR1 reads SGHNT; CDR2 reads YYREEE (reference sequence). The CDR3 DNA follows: TGTGCCAGCAGCCAGACAGGGGGCGCAGGTGGCTACACCTTC. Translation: CASSQTGGAGGYTF.

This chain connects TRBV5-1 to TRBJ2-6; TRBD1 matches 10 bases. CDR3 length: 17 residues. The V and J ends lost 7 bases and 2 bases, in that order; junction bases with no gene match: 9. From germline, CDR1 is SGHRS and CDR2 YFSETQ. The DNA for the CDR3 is TGCGCCAGCTCCAGCCGGGACAGGGGTGCTGGGGCCAACGTCCTGACTTTC. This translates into CASSSRDRGAGANVLTF. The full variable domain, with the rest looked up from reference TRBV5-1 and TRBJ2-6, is KAGVTQTPRYLIKTRGQQVTLSCSPISGHRSVSWYQQTPGQGLQFLFEYFSETQRNKGNFPGRFSGRQFSNSRSEMNVSTLELGDSALYLCASSSRDRGAGANVLTFGAGSRLTVL.

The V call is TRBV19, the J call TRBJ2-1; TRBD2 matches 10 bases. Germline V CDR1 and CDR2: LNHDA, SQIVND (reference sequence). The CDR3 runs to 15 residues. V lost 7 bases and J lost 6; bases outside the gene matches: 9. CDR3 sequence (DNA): TGTGCCAGTAACCCCCAGACTAGCGGGTTCAATGAGCAGTTCTTC. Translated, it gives CASNPQTSGFNEQFF.

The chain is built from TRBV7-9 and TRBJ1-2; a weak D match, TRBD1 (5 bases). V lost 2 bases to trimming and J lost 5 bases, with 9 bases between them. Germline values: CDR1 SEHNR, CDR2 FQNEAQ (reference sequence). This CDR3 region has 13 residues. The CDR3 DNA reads TGTGCCAGCAGCTTACAGGGTCTTTATGGCTACACCTTC. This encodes CASSLQGLYGYTF.